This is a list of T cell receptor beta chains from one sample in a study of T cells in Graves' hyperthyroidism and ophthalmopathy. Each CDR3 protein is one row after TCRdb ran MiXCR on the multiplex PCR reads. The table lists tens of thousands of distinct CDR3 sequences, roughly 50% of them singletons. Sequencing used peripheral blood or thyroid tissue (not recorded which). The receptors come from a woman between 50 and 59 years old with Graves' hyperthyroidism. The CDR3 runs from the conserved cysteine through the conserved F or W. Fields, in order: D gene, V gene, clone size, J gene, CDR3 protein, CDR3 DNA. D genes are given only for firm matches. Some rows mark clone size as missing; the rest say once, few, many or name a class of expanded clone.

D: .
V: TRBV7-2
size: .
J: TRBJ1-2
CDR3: CASSIQGSGYTF
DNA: TGTGCCAGCAGCATACAGGGAAGCGGCTACACCTTC

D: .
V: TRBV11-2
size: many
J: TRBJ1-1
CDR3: CASSPDRRGGAFF
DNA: TGTGCCAGCAGCCCAGATAGAAGGGGCGGGGCTTTCTTT

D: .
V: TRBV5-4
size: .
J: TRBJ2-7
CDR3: CASSRNGDTVAQYF
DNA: TGTGCCAGCAGCCGGAACGGGGACACCGTGGCGCAGTACTTC

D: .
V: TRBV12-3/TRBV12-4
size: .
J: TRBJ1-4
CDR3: CASRTQASYEKLFF
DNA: TGTGCCAGCAGGACACAGGCAAGCTATGAAAAACTGTTTTTT

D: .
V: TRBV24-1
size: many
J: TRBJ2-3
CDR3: CATSDRRDTQYF
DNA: TGTGCCACCAGTGACCGCAGGGATACGCAGTATTTT

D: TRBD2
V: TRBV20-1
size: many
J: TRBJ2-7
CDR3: CSAGGLAGGPHREQYF
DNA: TGCAGTGCTGGAGGACTAGCGGGAGGGCCCCATCGCGAGCAGTACTTC

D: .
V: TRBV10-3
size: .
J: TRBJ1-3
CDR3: CAISGTSSSGNTIYF
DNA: TGTGCCATCAGTGGGACGAGTAGCTCTGGAAACACCATATATTTT

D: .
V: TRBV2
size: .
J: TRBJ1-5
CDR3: CASSAIGTHNQPQHF
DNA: TGTGCCAGCAGTGCCATCGGGACCCATAATCAGCCCCAGCATTTT

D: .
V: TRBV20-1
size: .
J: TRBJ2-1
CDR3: CCARDRGGSSYNEQFF
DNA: TGCTGTGCTAGAGATCGGGGCGGAAGCTCCTACAATGAGCAGTTCTTC

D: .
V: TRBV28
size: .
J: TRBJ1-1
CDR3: CASSLVIINTEAFF
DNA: TGTGCCAGCAGTTTGGTCATCATAAACACTGAAGCTTTCTTT

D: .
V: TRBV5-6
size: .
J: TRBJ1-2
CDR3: CASSQWTEYYGYTF
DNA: TGTGCCAGCAGCCAGTGGACCGAATATTATGGCTACACCTTC

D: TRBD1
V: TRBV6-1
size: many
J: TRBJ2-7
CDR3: CASRDRGGPYEQYF
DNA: TGTGCCAGCAGAGACAGGGGAGGCCCCTACGAGCAGTACTTC

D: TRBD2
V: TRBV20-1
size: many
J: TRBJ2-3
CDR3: CSAPRTRGKITDTQYF
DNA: TGCAGTGCACCTAGGACTAGGGGAAAAATCACAGATACGCAGTATTTT

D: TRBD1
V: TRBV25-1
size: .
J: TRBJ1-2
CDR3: CASSAWDRARANYGYTF
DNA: TGTGCCAGCAGTGCTTGGGACAGGGCTCGAGCTAACTATGGCTACACCTTC

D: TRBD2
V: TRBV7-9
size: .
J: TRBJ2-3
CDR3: CASSPETPSGRLGGTDTQYF
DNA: TGCGCCAGCAGCCCCGAAACCCCTAGCGGGCGTTTAGGGGGGACAGATACGCAGTATTTT

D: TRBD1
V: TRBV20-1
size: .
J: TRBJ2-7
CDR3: CSARDRDRFSYEQYF
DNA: TGCAGTGCTAGAGATAGGGACAGGTTCTCCTACGAGCAGTACTTC

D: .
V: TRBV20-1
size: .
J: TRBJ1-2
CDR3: CSATTGDYCYTF
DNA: TGCAGTGCTACAACAGGAGACTATTGCTACACCTTC

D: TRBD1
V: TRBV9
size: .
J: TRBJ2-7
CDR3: CASSYIHGQGWGGGHGYEQYF
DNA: TGTGCCAGCAGCTATATCCACGGACAGGGGTGGGGGGGAGGACACGGCTACGAGCAGTACTTC

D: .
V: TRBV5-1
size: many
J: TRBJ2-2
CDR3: CASRKTWGGELFF
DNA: TGCGCCAGCAGGAAGACCTGGGGCGGGGAGCTGTTTTTT

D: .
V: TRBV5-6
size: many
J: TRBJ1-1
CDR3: CASSLVFETMNTEAFF
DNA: TGTGCCAGCAGCTTGGTTTTTGAGACCATGAACACTGAAGCTTTCTTT

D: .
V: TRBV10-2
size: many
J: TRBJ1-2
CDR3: CASSESLYGYTF
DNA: TGCGCCAGCAGTGAGTCCCTGTATGGCTACACCTTC

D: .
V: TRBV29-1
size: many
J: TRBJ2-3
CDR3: CSAKRDTTDTQYF
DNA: TGCAGCGCCAAACGAGACACCACAGATACGCAGTATTTT

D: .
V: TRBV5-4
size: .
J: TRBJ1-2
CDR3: CASSVGYGGGYTF
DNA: TGTGCCAGCAGCGTGGGGTACGGAGGTGGCTACACCTTC

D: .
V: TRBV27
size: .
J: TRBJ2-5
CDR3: CASSLWGQETQYF
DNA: TGTGCCAGCAGTTTATGGGGACAAGAGACCCAGTACTTC

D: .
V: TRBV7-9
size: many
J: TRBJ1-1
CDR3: CASSSNVGEAFF
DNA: TGTGCCAGCAGCTCGAACGTTGGTGAAGCTTTCTTT

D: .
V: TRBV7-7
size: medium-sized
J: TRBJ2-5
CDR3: CASSLGMGRDETQYF
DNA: TGTGCTAGCAGCCTAGGGATGGGCAGGGATGAGACCCAGTACTTC

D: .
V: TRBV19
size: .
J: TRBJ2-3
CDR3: CASSIGGRTDTQCF
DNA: TGTGCCAGTAGTATAGGGGGGCGCACAGACACGCAGTGTTTT